The 16 T cell receptor beta chains in this list originate from one sample, sequenced in a study of T-cell reconstitution after alpha-beta-depleted transplantation in children. It was with unique molecular identifiers that the TCRbeta library was prepared. TCRdb re-called the PCR reads through MiXCR, storing one row per CDR3 protein. The sample lists fewer than 250,000 distinct CDR3 sequences; approximately 19% were seen once. The sequences come from PBMCs, mostly from graft donor cells, collected 360 days after TCRalphabeta/CD19-depleted stem cell transplant. The source of these receptors is a male patient between 2 and 10 years old who had a stem cell transplant for acute lymphoblastic leukemia, so the T cells may come from the graft donor.

J is TRBJ2-2 and V is TRBV9; 7 nucleotides align to TRBD1. Trimming took 3 bases from V and 3 from J; bases not matched to a gene: 11. The CDR3 covers 17 residues. Germline CDR1 is SGDLS and CDR2 is YYNGEE. The CDR3 loop reads CASSGHRTGFYTGELFF. The DNA of the CDR3 is TGTGCCAGCAGCGGCCACCGGACAGGCTTCTACACCGGGGAGCTGTTTTTT.

The table lists this clonotype with a few counts. The gene calls are TRBV6-2 or TRBV6-3 and TRBJ2-2, with D perhaps given as TRBD1 or TRBD2 (5 bases each). V dropped 2 bases and J dropped 5 bases, with 9 bases sitting between them. The CDR3 runs to 14 residues. From germline, CDR1 is MNHEY and CDR2 SVGEGT. The CDR3, as DNA: TGTGCCAGCAGTTACGAGGGGTTGACCGGGGAGCTGTTTTTT. As protein: CASSYEGLTGELFF.

This clonotype was counted a single time. This chain links TRBV9 with TRBJ2-7; tentatively, D is TRBD1 or TRBD2 (5 bases each). The V end was cut by 4 bases, the J end by 4 bases, with 15 bases between. Germline V lookup: CDR1 SGDLS, CDR2 YYNGEE. This CDR3 region has 14 residues. CDR3 DNA sequence: TGTGCCAGCAGCATCCGGGACCAACATTACGAGCAGTACTTC. Translating gives CASSIRDQHYEQYF.

About this clonotype itself: It may be a read error: a sequence one base away is much more abundant. V is TRBV10-3 and J is TRBJ2-7, with 7 bases matching TRBD1. Germline values: CDR1 ENHRY, CDR2 SYGVKD. This CDR3 is 14 amino acids long. The CDR3 here is CAIGEAGGSYEQYF. Here the CDR3 DNA reads TGTGCCATCGGTGAGGCAGGGGGCTCCTACGAGCAGTACTTC.

The rearrangement links TRBV9 to TRBJ2-2, with 12 bases matching TRBD1. This CDR3 has 16 amino acids. Germline V gives CDR1 SGDLS, CDR2 YYNGEE. Unmatched junction bases numbered 6, after V lost 5 bases and J lost 4 bases. CDR3 residues: CASRRDRGQGTGELFF. The CDR3 bases are TGTGCCAGCAGGAGGGACAGGGGGCAAGGCACCGGGGAGCTGTTTTTT. The complete variable domain, with remaining parts taken from reference TRBV9 and TRBJ2-2, reads DSGVTQTPKHLITATGQRVTLRCSPRSGDLSVYWYQQSLDQGLQFLIQYYNGEERAKGNILERFSAQQFPDLHSELNLSSLELGDSALYFCASRRDRGQGTGELFFGEGSRLTVL.

This clonotype was picked up a small number of times. This sequence joins TRBV20-1 and TRBJ2-1, with D unresolved. This CDR3 has 15 amino acids. Germline assignment: CDR1 DFQATT and CDR2 SNEGSKA (reference sequence). V lost 0 bases to trimming and J lost 0 bases, with 9 bases between them. The CDR3 reads CSARDWAGSYNEQFF. The CDR3 DNA follows: TGCAGTGCTAGAGATTGGGCCGGCTCCTACAATGAGCAGTTCTTC.

The genes are TRBV28 and TRBJ1-6, with D perhaps TRBD1 (6 bases). Trimming cost V 2 bases and J 8 bases, with 7 bases left between them. Germline CDR1 is MDHEN and CDR2 is SYDVKM. The CDR3 length is 13 residues. CDR3 residues: CASSLPGDSPLHF. The CDR3 DNA reads as TGTGCCAGCAGTTTACCAGGGGATTCACCCCTCCACTTT.

The chain employs TRBV27 and TRBJ1-2; no reliable D call. CDR1 MNHEY and CDR2 SMNVEV come from the germline V gene (reference sequence). V shed 6 bases and J shed 4 bases, with 12 bases lying between them. There are 13 residues in the CDR3. CDR3 sequence: CASSYTSSYGYTF. The CDR3 nucleotides are TGTGCCAGCAGCTACACATCCTCCTATGGCTACACCTTC.

The rearrangement uses TRBV12-3 or TRBV12-4 and TRBJ1-4; D ambiguous. The CDR3 is made up of 13 amino acids. Trimming pared 3 bases from V and 8 bases from J, leaving 10 bases between. CDR3 sequence reads: CASSFWVGEKLFF. The CDR3 DNA sequence: TGTGCCAGCAGTTTTTGGGTCGGCGAAAAACTGTTTTTT.

The chain uses TRBV12-3 or TRBV12-4 and TRBJ2-1, with 7 positions matching TRBD2. This CDR3 has 17 residues. V was clipped by 6 bases and J by 5 bases; unmatched bases: 16. The CDR3 nucleotides are TGTGCCAGCAGCCCCTCGCGCGGGGGAGGGTGGGACAATGAGCAGTTCTTC. It yields the protein CASSPSRGGGWDNEQFF.

A few counts support this clonotype. V and J are TRBV4-3 and TRBJ2-7; D is undetermined. CDR3 length: 14 residues. Germline V gene lookup returns CDR1 LGHNA and CDR2 YSLEER. V was cut by 0 bases and J by 7 bases, with 13 bases left in between. CDR3 in DNA: TGCGCCAGCAGCCAAGATAGGTCTGGAATTGAGCAGTACTTC. Translation: CASSQDRSGIEQYF.

The rearrangement uses TRBV2 and TRBJ2-1, with D hard to call. The CDR3 has 11 residues. Germline V lookup: CDR1 SNHLY, CDR2 FYNNEI. V dropped 8 bases and J dropped 7 bases, with 9 bases sitting between them. CDR3 protein: CASSDWNEQFF. CDR3 nucleotides: TGTGCCAGCTCAGACTGGAATGAGCAGTTCTTC.

The chain joins TRBV11-2 to TRBJ2-1, with D unresolved. The CDR3 runs to 13 residues. V gave up 7 bases and J gave up 10 bases, with 17 bases separating them. Germline CDR1 reads SGHAT; CDR2 reads FQNNGV. The CDR3 reads CASTSGSFREQFF. CDR3 DNA sequence: TGTGCCAGCACCTCGGGCAGCTTTAGGGAGCAGTTCTTC. The full variable domain, in which reference TRBV11-2 and TRBJ2-1 provide the parts outside the CDR3, is EAGVAQSPRYKIIEKRQSVAFWCNPISGHATLYWYQQILGQGPKLLIQFQNNGVVDDSQLPKDRFSAERLKGVDSTLKIQPAKLEDSAVYLCASTSGSFREQFFGPGTRLTVL.

There are a few counts of this clonotype. The V and J genes are TRBV11-2 and TRBJ2-5; D not certain. Germline-derived CDR1 and CDR2 are SGHAT and FQNNGV. Trimming removed 3 bases at V and 5 bases at J, with 10 bases between. The CDR3 covers 13 residues. The CDR3 spells CASSFGWGETQYF. In nucleotides, the CDR3 is TGTGCCAGCAGCTTTGGGTGGGGTGAGACCCAGTACTTC.

This clonotype was seen only a few times. One end of the junction is discordant with germline, which a read error may explain. The chain employs TRBV5-1 and TRBJ2-5; 8 positions match TRBD1. The CDR3 contains 15 residues. CDR1 and CDR2 from the germline V gene are SGHRS and YFSETQ. CDR3 loop: CASSFQGAYEETQHF. The CDR3 DNA sequence: TGCGCCAGCAGCTTTCAGGGGGCGTATGAGGAGACCCAGCACTTC.

The chain has TRBV6-2 or TRBV6-3 and TRBJ1-1; D is ambiguous. The CDR3 is made up of 13 amino acids. V lost 6 bases to trimming and J lost 0 bases, with 8 bases between them. Per germline, CDR1 MNHEY and CDR2 SVGEGT. CDR3 loop: CASRFIVNTEAFF. The CDR3 DNA follows: TGTGCCAGCAGGTTTATAGTGAACACTGAAGCTTTCTTT.